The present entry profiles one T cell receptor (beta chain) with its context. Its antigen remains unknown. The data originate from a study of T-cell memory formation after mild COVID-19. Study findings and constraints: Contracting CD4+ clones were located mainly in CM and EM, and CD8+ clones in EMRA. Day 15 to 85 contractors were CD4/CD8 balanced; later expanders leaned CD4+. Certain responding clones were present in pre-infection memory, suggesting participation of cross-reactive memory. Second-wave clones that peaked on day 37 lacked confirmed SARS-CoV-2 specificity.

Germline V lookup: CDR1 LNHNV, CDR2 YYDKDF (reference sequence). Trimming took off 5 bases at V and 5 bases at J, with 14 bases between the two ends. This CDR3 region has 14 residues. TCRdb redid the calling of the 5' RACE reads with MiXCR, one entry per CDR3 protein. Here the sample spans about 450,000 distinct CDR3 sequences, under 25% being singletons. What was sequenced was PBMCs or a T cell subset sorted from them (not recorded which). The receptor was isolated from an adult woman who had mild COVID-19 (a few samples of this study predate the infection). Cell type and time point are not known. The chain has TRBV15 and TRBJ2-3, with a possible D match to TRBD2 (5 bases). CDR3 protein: CATSRDVALDTQYF. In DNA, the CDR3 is TGTGCCACCAGCCGGGATGTGGCCCTAGATACGCAGTATTTT. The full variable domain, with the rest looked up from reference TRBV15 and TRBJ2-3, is DAMVIQNPRYQVTQFGKPVTLSCSQTLNHNVMYWYQQKSSQAPKLLFHYYDKDFNNEADTPDNFQSRRPNTSFCFLDIRSPGLGDTAMYLCATSRDVALDTQYFGPGTRLTVL.